Listed here are 7 T cell receptor beta chains from one sample, sequenced in a study of vaccination effects on CD4 cells after COVID-19. The assay was immunoSEQ multiplex PCR, and TCRdb's table has in-frame clones only and misses some. Of 65,000 to 85,000 clones listed, roughly 80% are singletons. Expansion with viral peptide pools was applied to antigen-specific CD4+ T cells by the ViraFEST assay prior to sequencing. With more than 9 days of culture completed, CD4+ T cells were isolated. Vaccinated participants had no history of SARS-CoV-2 infection and tested negative for nucleocapsid antibodies. These receptors have no identified antigens. The starting material was CD4+ T cells from PBMCs cultured with SARS-CoV-2 spike peptides, obtained before COVID-19 vaccination. The source is a human donor who received a COVID-19 vaccine.

The rearrangement links TRBV7-2 to TRBJ2-7; no clear D gene. This CDR3 region has 14 residues. The germline V gene has CDR1 SGHTA and CDR2 FQGNSA. The chain's CDR3 is CASGFLGVESSLNV. The DNA of the CDR3 is TGTGCCAGCGGATTCTTAGGAGTCGAGAGTAGTTTGAACGTC.

The V gene is TRBV15, the J gene TRBJ2-3, with 8 bases matching TRBD2. The CDR3 runs to 15 residues. The V gene's germline CDR1 is LNHNV and CDR2 YYDKDF (reference sequence). Trimming cost V 7 bases and J 6 bases; bases outside gene matches: 12. Here the CDR3 reads CATTPGEAGEDTQYF. The DNA for the CDR3 is TGTGCCACCACCCCCGGAGAAGCGGGGGAGGATACGCAGTATTTT.

The chain couples TRBV3-1 (or the pseudogene TRBV3-2) to TRBJ1-1; no firm D call. The CDR3 extends over 13 amino acids. CDR1 is LGHDT and CDR2 is YNNKEL in the germline V gene (reference sequence). The V and J ends lost 2 bases and 1 base respectively, with 5 bases between them. CDR3 nucleotides: TGTGCCAGCAGCCAATTGGGGAACACTGAAGCTTTCTTT. It yields the protein CASSQLGNTEAFF.

This clone was found a few times. This CDR3 is CASSLGAYNSPLHF. Written as DNA, the CDR3 is TGTGCCAGCAGCTTGGGGGCCTATAATTCACCCCTCCACTTT. The gene calls are TRBV7-2 and TRBJ1-6, with D perhaps matching TRBD1 (5 bases). Trimming removed 3 bases at V and 2 bases at J, with 5 bases between. The CDR3 runs to 14 residues. Germline V gives CDR1 SGHTA, CDR2 FQGNSA.

V is TRBV6-6 and J is TRBJ2-2, with a weak D call TRBD1 (5 bases). V was cut by 5 bases and J by 6 bases, with 13 bases left in between. CDR3 length equals 14 residues. Germline assignment: CDR1 MNHNY and CDR2 SVGAGI (reference sequence). This chain's CDR3 is CASSRKGFAGELFF. The CDR3 nucleotides read TGTGCCAGCAGTCGGAAGGGGTTTGCCGGGGAGCTGTTTTTT.

The count of this clone is one. This chain links TRBV5-1 with TRBJ1-4, with D unclear. V dropped 3 bases and J dropped 0 bases, with 6 bases sitting between them. The CDR3 is made up of 14 amino acids. Germline V CDR1 and CDR2: SGHRS, YFSETQ. The CDR3 nucleotides are TGCGCCAGCAGCTCCGTGGCAACTAATGAAAAACTGTTTTTT. This encodes CASSSVATNEKLFF. Together with reference TRBV5-1 and TRBJ1-4, the CDR3 gives the full variable domain: KAGVTQTPRYLIKTRGQQVTLSCSPISGHRSVSWYQQTPGQGLQFLFEYFSETQRNKGNFPGRFSGRQFSNSRSEMNVSTLELGDSALYLCASSSVATNEKLFFGSGTQLSVL.

V is TRBV3-1 (or the pseudogene TRBV3-2) and J is TRBJ2-1, with D unresolved. CDR1 and CDR2 from the germline V gene are LGHDT and YNNKEL (reference sequence). CDR3 length equals 12 residues. The V end was cut by 2 bases, the J end by 6 bases, with 5 bases between. The CDR3 region is CASSQYSNEQFF. The CDR3 nucleotides are TGTGCCAGCAGCCAATACAGCAATGAGCAGTTCTTC.